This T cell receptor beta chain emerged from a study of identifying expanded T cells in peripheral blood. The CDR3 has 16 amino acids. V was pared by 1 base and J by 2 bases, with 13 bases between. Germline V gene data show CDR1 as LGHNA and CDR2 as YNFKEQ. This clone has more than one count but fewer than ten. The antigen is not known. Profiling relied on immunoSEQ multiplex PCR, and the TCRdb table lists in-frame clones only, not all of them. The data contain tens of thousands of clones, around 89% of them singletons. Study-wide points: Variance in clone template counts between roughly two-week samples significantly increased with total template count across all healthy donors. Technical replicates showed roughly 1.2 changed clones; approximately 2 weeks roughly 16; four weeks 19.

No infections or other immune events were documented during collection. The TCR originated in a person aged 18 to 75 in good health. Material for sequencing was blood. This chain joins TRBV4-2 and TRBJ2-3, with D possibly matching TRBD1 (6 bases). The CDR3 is CASSQVGRGNTDTQYF. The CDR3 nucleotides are TGTGCCAGCAGCCAAGTGGGCAGGGGAAACACAGATACGCAGTATTTT.